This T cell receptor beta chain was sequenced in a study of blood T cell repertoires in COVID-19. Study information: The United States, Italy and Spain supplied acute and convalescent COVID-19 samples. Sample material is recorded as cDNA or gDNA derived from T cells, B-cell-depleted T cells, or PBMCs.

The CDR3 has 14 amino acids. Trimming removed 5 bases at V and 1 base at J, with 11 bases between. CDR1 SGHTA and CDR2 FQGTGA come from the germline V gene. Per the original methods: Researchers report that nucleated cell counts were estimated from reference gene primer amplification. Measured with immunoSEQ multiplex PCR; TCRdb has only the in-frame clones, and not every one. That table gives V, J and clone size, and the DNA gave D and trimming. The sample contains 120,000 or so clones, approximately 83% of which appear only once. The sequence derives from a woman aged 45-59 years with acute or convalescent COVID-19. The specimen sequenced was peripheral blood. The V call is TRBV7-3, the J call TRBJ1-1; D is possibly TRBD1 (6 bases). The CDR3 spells CASSAQGQNTEAFF. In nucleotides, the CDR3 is TGTGCCAGCAGCGCACAGGGTCAGAACACTGAAGCTTTCTTT.